Below are 27 T cell receptor beta chains sequenced from a single sample in a study of T cell repertoires in cytomegalovirus infection. MiXCR, applied by TCRdb to the reads, yields one record per CDR3 protein. The sample shows hundreds of thousands of distinct CDR3 sequences, roughly a third of them seen only once. The material sequenced was PBMCs. The receptors stem from a human donor in good health (CMV status not recorded). Some clones in this sample may be carry-over from other donors' samples.

V is TRBV28 and J is TRBJ1-5; perhaps TRBD1 as D (6 bases). V was pared by 5 bases and J by 6 bases, with 23 bases between. The CDR3 is 17 amino acids. Germline CDR1 reads MDHEN; CDR2 reads SYDVKM. DNA of the CDR3: TGTGCCAGCAGTCCCACGGGGGGGGGGCGCAGGGTTCAGCCCCAGCATTTT. This translates into CASSPTGGGRRVQPQHF.

The V call is TRBV10-3, the J call TRBJ1-1; 9 bases match TRBD1. The V gene end was trimmed by 6 bases and the J gene end by 0 bases; junction bases not matched to a gene: 8. The CDR3 runs 16 residues. Germline CDR1 reads ENHRY; CDR2 reads SYGVKD. The CDR3 loop reads CAIRPTGGWVNTEAFF. CDR3 coding DNA: TGTGCCATCAGACCCACAGGGGGCTGGGTGAACACTGAAGCTTTCTTT.

The sample holds a few counts of this clonotype. This chain joins TRBV7-8 and TRBJ1-4; weak D call: TRBD1 (5 bases). Germline values: CDR1 SGHVS, CDR2 FQNEAQ. This CDR3 comprises 17 residues. Trimming stripped 2 bases from V and 4 bases from J, with 17 bases between. The CDR3: CASSLRDQHLDNEKLFF. The CDR3 coding sequence is TGTGCCAGCAGCTTACGGGACCAACACTTAGATAATGAAAAACTGTTTTTT.

This clonotype was observed a handful of times. CDR3 region: CASSGQTYGYTF. In DNA, the CDR3 is TGTGCCAGCAGCGGACAGACCTATGGCTACACCTTC. V gene TRBV12-3 or TRBV12-4 combines with J gene TRBJ1-2, with a possible D match to TRBD1 (6 bases). The ends were cut back, 6 bases at V and 4 bases at J, with 9 bases in the middle. This CDR3 is 12 amino acids long.

The CDR3 DNA reads TGTGCCAGCAGCTACAGGGGGGGGTCCCACAATGAGCAGTTCTTC. It translates to CASSYRGGSHNEQFF. V gene TRBV7-2 combines with J gene TRBJ2-1; D perhaps matches TRBD1 (8 bases). The CDR3 is 15 amino acids. CDR1 SGHTA and CDR2 FQGNSA come from the germline V gene. Trimming pared 4 bases from V and 5 bases from J, leaving 15 bases between.

In regard to this clonotype: It may be a read error: a sequence one base away is much more abundant. The genes are TRBV7-2 and TRBJ1-4; D perhaps matches TRBD1 (6 bases). This CDR3 has 15 residues. CDR1 is SGHTA and CDR2 is FQGNSA in the germline V gene. The DNA of the CDR3 is TGTGCCAGCAGCGGACAGACAGCGTACAATGTAAAACTGTTTTTT. Residues: CASSGQTAYNVKLFF.

This clonotype has more than one count but fewer than ten. J is TRBJ1-4 and V is TRBV6-5; no firm D call. The V and J ends lost 10 bases and 3 bases respectively, with 12 bases between them. The CDR3 is made up of 13 amino acids. Germline V CDR1 and CDR2: MNHEY, SVGAGI. DNA for the CDR3: TGTGCCACCTCCAGAGCGGCTAATGAAAAACTGTTTTTT. Translation gives CATSRAANEKLFF.

This clonotype came up a few times. The chain combines TRBV6-2 or TRBV6-3 with TRBJ2-7; weak D call: TRBD2 (6 bases). Deletions cut 6 bases from V and 2 bases from J, with 20 bases between. In germline, CDR1 is MNHEY, CDR2 SVGEGT. The CDR3 sequence is 16 residues long. The CDR3 DNA follows: TGTGCCAGCAGCTACGCCAGTCATGGGAGGCCCTACGAGCAGTACTTC. It codes for CASSYASHGRPYEQYF.

As for this clonotype: A much more abundant neighbour one base away suggests this may be a read error. This is likely a read error, given that the CDR3 carries no conserved phenylalanine or tryptophan at its end. The chain couples TRBV5-1 to TRBJ2-2; D unresolved. This CDR3 contains 13 residues. Germline V gene lookup returns CDR1 SGHRS and CDR2 YFSETQ. The germline V and J ends were trimmed by 7 bases and 1 base, with 8 bases remaining between them. The CDR3 region is CASSTGNTGELFC. The DNA of the CDR3 is TGCGCCAGCTCCACGGGGAACACCGGGGAGCTGTTTTGT.

V and J are TRBV11-2 and TRBJ2-2, with 9 bases aligning to TRBD1. V dropped 8 bases and J dropped 7; count of bases not matched to a gene: 14. Germline CDR1 SGHAT, CDR2 FQNNGV. The CDR3 has 16 residues. The CDR3 sequence is CASVFTGTGTVGELFF. DNA for the CDR3: TGTGCCAGCGTTTTTACCGGGACAGGGACGGTCGGGGAGCTGTTTTTT.

The chain couples TRBV14 to TRBJ2-7; D may be TRBD2 (7 bases). V was cut by 3 bases and J by 4 bases, with 13 bases left in between. There are 14 residues in the CDR3. Germline V gene data show CDR1 as SGHDN and CDR2 as FVKESK. CDR3 coding DNA: TGTGCCAGCAGCCATCGAGGGGGGGGGTACGAGCAGTACTTC. The encoded protein is CASSHRGGGYEQYF. The whole variable domain, filled in from reference TRBV14 and TRBJ2-7, reads EAGVTQFPSHSVIEKGQTVTLRCDPISGHDNLYWYRRVMGKEIKFLLHFVKESKQDESGMPNNRFLAERTGGTYSTLKVQPAELEDSGVYFCASSHRGGGYEQYFGPGTRLTVT.

This sequence joins TRBV6-6 and TRBJ2-3; 12 bases map to TRBD2. The CDR3 totals 17 residues. V lost 5 bases and J lost 4; bases outside the gene matches: 10. Looked up from germline, CDR1 is MNHNY and CDR2 is SVGAGI (reference sequence). The DNA for the CDR3 is TGTGCCAGCAGTCTTTCTCCGACTAGCGGGGGACCAGATACGCAGTATTTT. Amino acid sequence: CASSLSPTSGGPDTQYF.

Many counts were recorded for this clonotype. V gene TRBV7-2 combines with J gene TRBJ1-2; D gene ambiguous. The CDR3 loop spans 13 amino acids. The V gene's germline CDR1 is SGHTA and CDR2 FQGNSA. The V gene lost 3 bases and the J gene lost 6 bases, with 11 bases spanning the gap. The CDR3 reads CASSFGGWDGYTF. The CDR3 DNA reads TGTGCCAGCAGCTTCGGTGGCTGGGATGGCTACACCTTC.

The chain combines TRBV7-6 with TRBJ2-7, with 11 bases lining up with TRBD2. The CDR3 sequence is 15 residues long. From germline, CDR1 is SGHVS and CDR2 FNYEAQ. V was clipped by 5 bases and J by 0 bases; unmatched bases: 3. CDR3 nucleotide sequence: TGTGCCAGCAGCACGGGACTAGCGGCCTCCTACGAGCAGTACTTC. This codes for CASSTGLAASYEQYF.

This rearrangement joins TRBV10-3 to TRBJ1-2; possibly TRBD1 for D (6 bases). The CDR3 contains 13 residues. Deletions cut 7 bases from V and 4 bases from J, with 13 bases between. Germline values: CDR1 ENHRY, CDR2 SYGVKD. For the CDR3, the DNA is TGTGCCATCAAGCTAGGACAGAGCTATGGCTACACCTTC. Protein: CAIKLGQSYGYTF.

The chain uses TRBV29-1 and TRBJ2-5, with D hard to call. Trimming cost V 4 bases and J 3 bases, with 6 bases left between them. Looked up from germline, CDR1 is SQVTM and CDR2 is ANQGSEA. The CDR3 spans 11 residues. CDR3 sequence: CSVGQKETQYF. CDR3 DNA: TGCAGCGTTGGGCAGAAAGAGACCCAGTACTTC.

This clonotype was counted between two and nine times. The V and J genes are TRBV28 and TRBJ1-2; D is unclear. Between the trimmed V and J ends, which lost 3 bases and 6 bases, there was a span of 8 bases. Germline V lookup: CDR1 MDHEN, CDR2 SYDVKM. The CDR3 contains 12 residues. The CDR3: CASSLASHGYTF. DNA for the CDR3: TGTGCCAGCAGTTTGGCCTCCCATGGCTACACCTTC.

This clonotype was observed at least ten times. The V gene is TRBV7-2, the J gene TRBJ2-7; TRBD2 aligns across 10 bases. Germline values: CDR1 SGHTA, CDR2 FQGNSA. The junction had 7 bases not matched to a gene; V was cut back by 4 bases and J by 4 bases. The CDR3 is 15 amino acids. The CDR3 DNA reads TGTGCCAGCAGCTCCACACCGGGACTAGCGTACGAGCAGTACTTC. Translated, it gives CASSSTPGLAYEQYF.

The sample holds a few counts of this clonotype. The chain recombines TRBV6-2 or TRBV6-3 with TRBJ1-1, with no clear D. Germline V gene data show CDR1 as MNHEY and CDR2 as SVGEGT. The length of the CDR3 is 11 residues. V gave up 2 bases and J gave up 6 bases, with 4 bases separating them. CDR3 protein: CASSYPAEAFF. The CDR3 bases are TGTGCCAGCAGTTACCCGGCTGAAGCTTTCTTT.

The gene calls are TRBV2 and TRBJ2-7; 10 bases align to TRBD1. Per the germline V gene, CDR1 is SNHLY and CDR2 is FYNNEI. The CDR3 is 16 amino acids. J lost 2 bases, V lost 1 base, and 5 bases had no gene match. The CDR3 DNA is TGTGCCAGCAGTGAAGGCAAAGGACAGGGGGCCTACGAGCAGTACTTC. Its translation is CASSEGKGQGAYEQYF.

This clonotype was seen more than once but under ten times. The rearrangement links TRBV6-5 to TRBJ2-5; the match to TRBD1 covers 7 bases. Germline values: CDR1 MNHEY, CDR2 SVGAGI. The CDR3 length is 13 residues. Germline trimming cut 5 bases from V and 6 bases from J; bases unmatched to any gene: 6. CDR3 sequence: CASSQGVRQTQYF. CDR3 coding DNA: TGTGCCAGCAGTCAGGGGGTTAGGCAGACCCAGTACTTC.

There are a few counts of this clonotype. This chain links TRBV12-3 or TRBV12-4 with TRBJ2-3; D is perhaps TRBD1 (6 bases). The CDR3 sequence is 15 residues long. With 5 bases removed from V and 1 base from J, the gap between germline ends came to 13 bases. The CDR3 DNA sequence: TGTGCCAGCAGTCCTCTGAGACAGGGCACAGATACGCAGTATTTT. This codes for CASSPLRQGTDTQYF.

This clonotype was seen more than once but under ten times. The rearrangement joins TRBV2 to TRBJ2-7; a possible D gene is TRBD2 (5 bases). Germline V gives CDR1 SNHLY, CDR2 FYNNEI. This CDR3 region has 16 residues. V was cut by 3 bases and J by 0 bases, with 15 bases left in between. In nucleotides, the CDR3 is TGTGCCAGCAGTGACGCTGGTTACGGGGACTCCTACGAGCAGTACTTC. It is translated as CASSDAGYGDSYEQYF.

This chain uses TRBV20-1 with TRBJ2-1; 11 positions match TRBD2. Germline V gene sequence: CDR1 DFQATT, CDR2 SNEGSKA (reference sequence). The CDR3 is made up of 13 amino acids. J was trimmed by 5 bases and V by 3 bases; bases with no gene match: 0. DNA for the CDR3: TGCAGTGCTAGGACTAGCGGGGACAATGAGCAGTTCTTC. Translating gives CSARTSGDNEQFF.

The chain combines TRBV6-1 with TRBJ1-5, with 7 bases identical to TRBD1. This CDR3 has 16 amino acids. The V and J ends lost 5 bases and 2 bases, in that order; junction bases with no gene match: 9. Germline assignment: CDR1 MNHNS and CDR2 SASEGT. The CDR3 DNA reads TGTGCCAGCAGTTCCGGGGATACAGGGGGCAATCAGCCCCAGCATTTT. It specifies CASSSGDTGGNQPQHF.

This clonotype came up a few times. The J gene is TRBJ1-2, the V gene TRBV9; possibly TRBD1 for D (5 bases). Germline assignment: CDR1 SGDLS and CDR2 YYNGEE. V lost 0 bases and J lost 3, with 12 bases in between. CDR3 length equals 15 residues. CDR3 DNA sequence: TGTGCCAGCAGCGTAGCGGCTGGCAGGGACTATGGCTACACCTTC. As protein: CASSVAAGRDYGYTF.

This clonotype was picked up many times. The chain employs TRBV7-2 and TRBJ1-1; D call uncertain. The CDR3 is made up of 13 amino acids. Trimming stripped 2 bases from V and 3 bases from J, with 7 bases between. CDR1 and CDR2 (germline): SGHTA, FQGNSA. CDR3 DNA sequence: TGTGCCAGCAGCTTACTGATCTACACTGAAGCTTTCTTT. Its protein product is CASSLLIYTEAFF.